These 18 T cell receptor beta chains originate from one sample sequenced in a study of cytomegalovirus exposure and HLA in healthy donors. Method: immunoSEQ multiplex PCR; TCRdb's copy keeps in-frame clones and lacks some. There are 250,000 or so clones in the sample; almost 90% occur only once, and under 0.4% lies in the top ten. The sample was PBMCs. Receptors originate from a woman aged 18-35 years in good health and CMV-seronegative.

The chain recombines TRBV29-1 with TRBJ1-3; the D gene is possibly TRBD1 (5 bases). Trimming shortened V by 4 bases and J by 0 bases, and 10 bases separated the two germline ends. This CDR3 region has 14 residues. In germline, CDR1 is SQVTM, CDR2 ANQGSEA. The CDR3 coding sequence is TGCAGCGTTGCAGGGTCCAGCTCTGGAAACACCATATATTTT. This codes for CSVAGSSSGNTIYF.

The J gene is TRBJ1-2, the V gene TRBV28; unclear D gene. The CDR3 loop spans 16 amino acids. V gave up 3 bases and J gave up 2 bases, with 16 bases separating them. CDR1 MDHEN and CDR2 SYDVKM come from the germline V gene. CDR3 nucleotide sequence: TGTGCCAGCAGTTTGGTGGCCGGGTTACTAAACTATGGCTACACCTTC. Amino acids: CASSLVAGLLNYGYTF.

The chain employs TRBV18 and TRBJ2-1; 9 positions match TRBD2. CDR1 is KGHSH and CDR2 is LQKENI in the germline V gene. Trimming at V came to 2 bases and at J to 9 bases, leaving 5 bases not matched to a gene. This CDR3 region has 14 residues. CDR3 bases: TGTGCCAGCTCACCAAGCATTAGCGGGGGTGAGCAGTTCTTC. Protein sequence: CASSPSISGGEQFF. Full variable domain (rest looked up from reference TRBV18 and TRBJ2-1): NAGVMQNPRHLVRRRGQEARLRCSPMKGHSHVYWYRQLPEEGLKFMVYLQKENIIDESGMPKERFSAEFPKEGPSILRIQQVVRGDSAAYFCASSPSISGGEQFFGPGTRLTVL.

The chain is built from TRBV12-5 and TRBJ1-1; possibly TRBD1 for D (6 bases). Germline V CDR1 and CDR2: LGHNT, FRNRAP. Trimming took 1 base from V and 4 from J, leaving 7 bases between them. The CDR3 extends over 13 amino acids. This CDR3 is CASGLEGGTEAFF. The CDR3 DNA follows: TGTGCTAGTGGTTTGGAAGGGGGCACTGAAGCTTTCTTT.

V and J are TRBV7-8 and TRBJ2-7; TRBD2 aligns across 10 bases. V lost 4 bases and J lost 0; bases outside the gene matches: 3. The CDR3 is made up of 15 amino acids. Germline CDR1 and CDR2: SGHVS and FQNEAQ. The CDR3 is CASSYTSGASYEQYV. DNA for the CDR3: TGTGCCAGCAGCTATACTAGCGGGGCCTCCTACGAGCAGTACGTC.

The chain has TRBV19 and TRBJ1-1; D gene uncertain. CDR3 length equals 13 residues. Germline V gives CDR1 LNHDA, CDR2 SQIVND (reference sequence). V was cut by 3 bases and J by 3 bases, with 8 bases left in between. The CDR3 DNA reads as TGTGCCAGTAGTATTTCTCGGGACACTGAAGCTTTCTTT. It codes for CASSISRDTEAFF. Together with reference TRBV19 and TRBJ1-1, the CDR3 gives the full variable domain: DGGITQSPKYLFRKEGQNVTLSCEQNLNHDAMYWYRQDPGQGLRLIYYSQIVNDFQKGDIAEGYSVSREKKESFPLTVTSAQKNPTAFYLCASSISRDTEAFFGQGTRLTVV.

This chain links TRBV28 with TRBJ1-2; D not resolved. Germline V CDR1 and CDR2: MDHEN, SYDVKM. V was shortened by 8 bases and J by 8 bases, with 12 bases between the two germline ends. The CDR3 is made up of 11 amino acids. The CDR3 DNA reads TGTGCCAGCGCGTACGGGTGGGGCTACACCTTC. Translation gives CASAYGWGYTF.

The chain employs TRBV6-5 and TRBJ1-2; D is unresolved. The V gene lost 2 bases and the J gene lost 4 bases, with 8 bases spanning the gap. Germline-derived CDR1 and CDR2 are MNHEY and SVGAGI. The CDR3 sequence is 13 residues long. In nucleotides, the CDR3 is TGTGCCAGCAGTTACACTGCGGTCTATGGCTACACCTTC. Its protein is CASSYTAVYGYTF.

The chain employs TRBV2 and TRBJ2-5, with 9 bases matching TRBD2. The J segment lost 5 bases and the V segment lost 6 bases, leaving 13 bases of the junction unmatched. The CDR3 is 16 residues long. Germline CDR1 is SNHLY and CDR2 is FYNNEI. The CDR3 DNA reads as TGTGCCAGCAGAGGTTTATGGCGGGGGGGCTGGGAGACCCAGTACTTC. Amino acids: CASRGLWRGGWETQYF.

The chain has TRBV10-2 and TRBJ2-7; the match to TRBD2 covers 15 bases. Germline trimming cut 6 bases from V and 3 bases from J; bases unmatched to any gene: 9. Germline CDR1 and CDR2: WSHSY and SAAADI. This CDR3 contains 17 residues. CDR3 bases: TGCGCCAGCAGAGGGACTAGCGGGGGGCCGGCTTACTACGAGCAGTACTTC. The encoded protein is CASRGTSGGPAYYEQYF.

The chain employs TRBV11-3 and TRBJ2-5; 10 nucleotides line up with TRBD2. Germline V gene data show CDR1 as SGHNT and CDR2 as YENEEA. The V and J ends lost 5 bases and 5 bases, in that order; junction bases with no gene match: 5. The CDR3 covers 14 residues. The CDR3, as DNA: TGTGCCAGCAGCCTAGCGGGGGTGAGCGAGACCCAGTACTTC. It codes for CASSLAGVSETQYF.

The V call is TRBV10-3, the J call TRBJ1-1; 7 positions match TRBD1. The CDR3 covers 14 residues. Losses at the gene ends were 5 bases for V and 0 bases for J; bases not matched to a gene: 3. Germline CDR1 ENHRY, CDR2 SYGVKD. Here the CDR3 DNA reads TGTGCCATCAGTAGGGACAGCATGAACACTGAAGCTTTCTTT. The encoded protein is CAISRDSMNTEAFF.

The chain links TRBV4-1 to TRBJ2-3; no clear D. The CDR3 is made up of 16 amino acids. In germline, CDR1 is MGHRA, CDR2 YSYEKL. The V end was cut by 1 base, the J end by 6 bases, with 17 bases between. CDR3 amino acids: CASSQVMATKPDTQYF. In nucleotides, the CDR3 is TGCGCCAGCAGCCAAGTGATGGCCACCAAACCCGATACGCAGTATTTT.

The chain links TRBV28 to TRBJ2-1, with TRBD2 identical over 10 bases. The CDR3 has 15 amino acids. Germline V gene sequence: CDR1 MDHEN, CDR2 SYDVKM. V lost 5 bases to trimming and J lost 4 bases; unmatched junction nucleotides: 5. Here the CDR3 reads CASSPTSGVYNEQFF. The CDR3 bases are TGTGCCAGCAGTCCTACTAGCGGGGTTTACAATGAGCAGTTCTTC. Full variable domain (missing parts from reference TRBV28 and TRBJ2-1): DVKVTQSSRYLVKRTGEKVFLECVQDMDHENMFWYRQDPGLGLRLIYFSYDVKMKEKGDIPEGYSVSREKKERFSLILESASTNQTSMYLCASSPTSGVYNEQFFGPGTRLTVL.

This clone was detected once. The V and J genes are TRBV4-1 and TRBJ2-7, with TRBD2 matching over 10 bases. This CDR3 comprises 16 residues. CDR1 MGHRA and CDR2 YSYEKL come from the germline V gene. Trimming took 0 bases from V and 1 from J; bases not matched to a gene: 3. This chain's CDR3 is CASSQEEAGGSYEQYV. The CDR3 coding sequence is TGCGCCAGCAGCCAAGAAGAAGCGGGGGGGTCCTACGAGCAGTACGTC.

The table lists this clone with a count of one. The chain links TRBV10-2 to TRBJ1-1; 8 nucleotides match TRBD1. The germline gives CDR1 WSHSY, CDR2 SAAADI. The J segment lost 11 bases and the V segment lost 5 bases, leaving 13 bases of the junction unmatched. This CDR3 region has 14 residues. CDR3 DNA sequence: TGCGCCAGCAGTTCACTGACAGGGGCTCACTTGGCTTTCTTT. Its protein is CASSSLTGAHLAFF.

This chain joins TRBV7-2 and TRBJ2-3; 9 positions match TRBD1. Germline trimming cut 1 base from V and 4 bases from J; bases unmatched to any gene: 0. The germline V gene encodes CDR1 SGHTA and CDR2 FQGNSA. CDR3 size: 14 residues. The CDR3 loop reads CASSLGQGADTQYF. The CDR3 nucleotides read TGTGCCAGCAGCTTAGGACAGGGGGCAGATACGCAGTATTTT.

The chain has TRBV27 and TRBJ1-5; the match to TRBD1 covers 7 bases. V shed 6 bases, J shed 5 bases, and the junction held 7 bases outside the gene matches. From germline, CDR1 is MNHEY and CDR2 SMNVEV (reference sequence). CDR3 length equals 14 residues. In DNA form, the CDR3 reads TGTGCCAGCAGGCCCGGGACAGAAGATCAGCCCCAGCATTTT. Translation gives CASRPGTEDQPQHF.